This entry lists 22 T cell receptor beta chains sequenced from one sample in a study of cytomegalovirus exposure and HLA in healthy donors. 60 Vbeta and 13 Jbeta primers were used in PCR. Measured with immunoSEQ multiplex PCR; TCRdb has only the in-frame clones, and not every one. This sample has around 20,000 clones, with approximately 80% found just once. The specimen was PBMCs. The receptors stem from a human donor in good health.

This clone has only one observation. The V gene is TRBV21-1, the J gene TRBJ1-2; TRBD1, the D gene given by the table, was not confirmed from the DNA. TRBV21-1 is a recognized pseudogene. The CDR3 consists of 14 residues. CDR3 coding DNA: TGTGCCAGCACCCTCCGACAGGGACGGTATGGCTACACCTTC. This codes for CASTLRQGRYGYTF.

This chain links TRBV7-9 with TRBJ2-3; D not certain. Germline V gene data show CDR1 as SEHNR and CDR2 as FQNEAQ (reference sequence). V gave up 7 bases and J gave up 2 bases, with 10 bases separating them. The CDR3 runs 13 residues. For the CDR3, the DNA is TGTGCCAGCACGCTTTACTCCACAGATACGCAGTATTTT. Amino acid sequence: CASTLYSTDTQYF. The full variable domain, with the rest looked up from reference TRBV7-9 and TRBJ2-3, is DTGVSQNPRHKITKRGQNVTFRCDPISEHNRLYWYRQTLGQGPEFLTYFQNEAQLEKSRLLSDRFSAERPKGSFSTLEIQRTEQGDSAMYLCASTLYSTDTQYFGPGTRLTVL.

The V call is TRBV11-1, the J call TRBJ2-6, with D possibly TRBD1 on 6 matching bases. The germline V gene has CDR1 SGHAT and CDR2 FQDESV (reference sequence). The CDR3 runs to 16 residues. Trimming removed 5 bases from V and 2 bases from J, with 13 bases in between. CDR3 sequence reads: CASSNPSGAGANVLTF. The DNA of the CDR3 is TGTGCCAGCAGCAACCCCTCAGGGGCTGGGGCCAACGTCCTGACTTTC.

CDR3 region: CASSPLALGTGELFF. The CDR3 DNA follows: TGTGCCAGCAGTCCGCTAGCGTTGGGCACCGGGGAGCTGTTTTTT. V usage is TRBV28 and J usage is TRBJ2-2; D is possibly TRBD2 (6 bases). Trimming removed 5 bases at V and 4 bases at J, with 14 bases between. The germline V gene encodes CDR1 MDHEN and CDR2 SYDVKM. The CDR3 sequence is 15 residues long. Full variable domain (rest looked up from reference TRBV28 and TRBJ2-2): DVKVTQSSRYLVKRTGEKVFLECVQDMDHENMFWYRQDPGLGLRLIYFSYDVKMKEKGDIPEGYSVSREKKERFSLILESASTNQTSMYLCASSPLALGTGELFFGEGSRLTVL.

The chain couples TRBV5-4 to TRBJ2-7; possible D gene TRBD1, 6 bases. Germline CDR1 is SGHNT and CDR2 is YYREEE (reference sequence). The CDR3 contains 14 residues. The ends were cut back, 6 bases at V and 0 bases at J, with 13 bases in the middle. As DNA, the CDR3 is TGTGCCAGCACCGAGACAGGAAGCTCCTACGAGCAGTACTTC. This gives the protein CASTETGSSYEQYF.

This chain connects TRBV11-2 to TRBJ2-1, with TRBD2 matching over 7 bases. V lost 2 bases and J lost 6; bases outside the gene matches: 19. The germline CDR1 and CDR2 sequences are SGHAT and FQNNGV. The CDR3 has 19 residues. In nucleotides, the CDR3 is TGTGCCAGCAGCTTATCGGGGCCGAGACTAGCCCCCCGAATCAATGAGCAGTTCTTC. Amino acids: CASSLSGPRLAPRINEQFF. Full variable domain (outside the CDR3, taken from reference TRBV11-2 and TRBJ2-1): EAGVAQSPRYKIIEKRQSVAFWCNPISGHATLYWYQQILGQGPKLLIQFQNNGVVDDSQLPKDRFSAERLKGVDSTLKIQPAKLEDSAVYLCASSLSGPRLAPRINEQFFGPGTRLTVL.

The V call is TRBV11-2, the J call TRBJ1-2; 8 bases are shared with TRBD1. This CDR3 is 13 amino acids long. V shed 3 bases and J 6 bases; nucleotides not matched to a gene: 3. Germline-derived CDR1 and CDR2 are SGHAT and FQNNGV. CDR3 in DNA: TGTGCCAGCAGCTTCGGACAGGGCCATGGCTACACCTTC. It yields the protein CASSFGQGHGYTF. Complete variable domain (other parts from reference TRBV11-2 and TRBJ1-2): EAGVAQSPRYKIIEKRQSVAFWCNPISGHATLYWYQQILGQGPKLLIQFQNNGVVDDSQLPKDRFSAERLKGVDSTLKIQPAKLEDSAVYLCASSFGQGHGYTFGSGTRLTVV.

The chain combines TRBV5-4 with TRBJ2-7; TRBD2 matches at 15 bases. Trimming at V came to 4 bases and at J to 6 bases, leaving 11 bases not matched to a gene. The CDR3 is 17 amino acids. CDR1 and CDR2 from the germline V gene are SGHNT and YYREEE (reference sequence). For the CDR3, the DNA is TGTGCCAGCAGCCTAGGGACTAGCGGGAGGCGGCCGGGCGAGCAGTACTTC. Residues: CASSLGTSGRRPGEQYF.

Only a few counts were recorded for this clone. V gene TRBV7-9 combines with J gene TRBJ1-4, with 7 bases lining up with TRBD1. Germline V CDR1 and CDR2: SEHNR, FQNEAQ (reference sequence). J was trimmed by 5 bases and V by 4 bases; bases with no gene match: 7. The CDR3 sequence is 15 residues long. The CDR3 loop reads CASSSRQGLNEKLFF. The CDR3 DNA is TGTGCCAGCAGCTCACGACAGGGTCTGAATGAAAAACTGTTTTTT.

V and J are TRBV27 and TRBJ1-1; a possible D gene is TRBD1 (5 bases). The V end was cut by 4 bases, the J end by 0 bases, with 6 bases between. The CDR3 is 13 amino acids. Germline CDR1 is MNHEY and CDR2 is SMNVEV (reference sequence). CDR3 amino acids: CASSSTVNTEAFF. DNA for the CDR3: TGTGCCAGCAGTTCGACAGTGAACACTGAAGCTTTCTTT.

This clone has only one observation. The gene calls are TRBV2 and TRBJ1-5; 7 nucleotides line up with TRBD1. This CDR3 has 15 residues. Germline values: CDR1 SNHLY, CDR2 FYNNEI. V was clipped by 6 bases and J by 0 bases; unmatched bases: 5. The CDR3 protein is CASRKGQHSNQPQHF. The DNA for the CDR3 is TGTGCCAGCAGGAAGGGACAGCATAGCAATCAGCCCCAGCATTTT.

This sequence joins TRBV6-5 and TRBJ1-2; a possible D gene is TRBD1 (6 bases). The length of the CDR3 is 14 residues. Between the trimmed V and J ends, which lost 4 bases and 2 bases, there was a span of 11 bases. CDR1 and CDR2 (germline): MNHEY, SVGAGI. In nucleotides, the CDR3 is TGTGCCAGCAGTTTCATCCAGGGGAACTATGGCTACACCTTC. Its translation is CASSFIQGNYGYTF.

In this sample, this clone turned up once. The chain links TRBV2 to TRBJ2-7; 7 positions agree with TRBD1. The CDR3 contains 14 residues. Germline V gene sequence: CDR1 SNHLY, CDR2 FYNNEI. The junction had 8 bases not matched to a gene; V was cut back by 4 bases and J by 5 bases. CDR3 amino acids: CASSGARGSHEQYF. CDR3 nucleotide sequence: TGTGCCAGCAGTGGGGCCAGGGGGTCTCACGAGCAGTACTTC.

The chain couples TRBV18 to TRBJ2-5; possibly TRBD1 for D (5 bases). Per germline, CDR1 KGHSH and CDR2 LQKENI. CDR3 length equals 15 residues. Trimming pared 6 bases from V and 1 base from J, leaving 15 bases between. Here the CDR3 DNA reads TGTGCCAGCTCCCCTTCTAGGGGTTCCCAAGAGACCCAGTACTTC. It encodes CASSPSRGSQETQYF.

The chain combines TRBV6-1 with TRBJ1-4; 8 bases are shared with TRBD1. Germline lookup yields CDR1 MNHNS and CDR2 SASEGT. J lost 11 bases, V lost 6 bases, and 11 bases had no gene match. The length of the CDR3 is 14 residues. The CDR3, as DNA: TGTGCCAGCAGGCCGGGACAGGACATTAATAAACTGTTTTTT. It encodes CASRPGQDINKLFF.

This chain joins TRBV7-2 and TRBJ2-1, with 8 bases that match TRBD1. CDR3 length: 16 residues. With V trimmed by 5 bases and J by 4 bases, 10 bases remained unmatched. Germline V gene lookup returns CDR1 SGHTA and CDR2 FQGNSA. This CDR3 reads CASSARDRGSYNEQFF. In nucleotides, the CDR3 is TGTGCCAGCAGCGCCCGTGACAGGGGATCATACAATGAGCAGTTCTTC. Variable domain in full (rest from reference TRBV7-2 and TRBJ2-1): GAGVSQSPSNKVTEKGKDVELRCDPISGHTALYWYRQSLGQGLEFLIYFQGNSAPDKSGLPSDRFSAERTGGSVSTLTIQRTQQEDSAVYLCASSARDRGSYNEQFFGPGTRLTVL.

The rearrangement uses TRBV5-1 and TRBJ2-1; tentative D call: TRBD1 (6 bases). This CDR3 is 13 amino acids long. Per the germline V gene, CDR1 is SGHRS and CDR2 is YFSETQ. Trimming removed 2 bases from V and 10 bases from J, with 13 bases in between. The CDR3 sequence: CASSLTGLREQFF. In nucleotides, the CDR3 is TGCGCCAGCAGCTTAACAGGGCTGCGGGAGCAGTTCTTC.

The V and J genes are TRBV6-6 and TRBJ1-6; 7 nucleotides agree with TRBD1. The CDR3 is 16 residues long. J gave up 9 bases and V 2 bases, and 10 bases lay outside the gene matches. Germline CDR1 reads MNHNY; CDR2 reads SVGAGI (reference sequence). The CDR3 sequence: CASSYPGGLQGSPLHF. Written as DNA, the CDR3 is TGTGCCAGCAGTTACCCAGGGGGTCTTCAGGGTTCACCCCTCCACTTT.

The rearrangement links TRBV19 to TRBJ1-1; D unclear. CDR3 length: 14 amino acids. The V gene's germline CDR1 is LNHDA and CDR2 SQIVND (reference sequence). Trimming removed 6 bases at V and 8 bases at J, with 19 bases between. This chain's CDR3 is CASRPSDTSLEAFF. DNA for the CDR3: TGTGCCAGTAGACCAAGTGACACTTCATTGGAAGCTTTCTTT.

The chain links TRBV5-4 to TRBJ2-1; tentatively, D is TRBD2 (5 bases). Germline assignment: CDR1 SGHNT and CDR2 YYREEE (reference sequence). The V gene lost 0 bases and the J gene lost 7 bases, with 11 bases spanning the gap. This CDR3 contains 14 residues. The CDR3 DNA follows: TGTGCCAGCAGCTTGGAGGTTGGGGAGAATGAGCAGTTCTTC. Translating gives CASSLEVGENEQFF.

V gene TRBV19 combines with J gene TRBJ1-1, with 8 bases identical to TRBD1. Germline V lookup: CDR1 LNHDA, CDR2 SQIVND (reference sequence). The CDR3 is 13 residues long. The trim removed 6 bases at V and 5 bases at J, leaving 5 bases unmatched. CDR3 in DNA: TGTGCCAGTAGCTGGACAGGGCGGACTGAAGCTTTCTTT. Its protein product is CASSWTGRTEAFF.

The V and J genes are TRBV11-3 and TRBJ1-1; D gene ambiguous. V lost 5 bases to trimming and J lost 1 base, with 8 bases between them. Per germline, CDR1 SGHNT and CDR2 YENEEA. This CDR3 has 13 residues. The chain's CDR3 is CASSTRRNTEAFF. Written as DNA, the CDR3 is TGTGCCAGCAGCACCCGGAGGAACACTGAAGCTTTCTTT.